A single sample gave rise to the 3 T cell receptor beta chains below, sequenced in a study of blood T cell repertoires in COVID-19 (dated by TCRdb to 2019 to 2021). Library creation used the immunoSEQ multiplex PCR assay. The table was pulled from immuneACCESS by TCRdb, which kept in-frame rearrangements only. Such tables lose some clones; where checked, under half of the loss comes from unresolved V genes, and the rest has no known cause. The sample table contains about 230,000 clones; only one count was recorded for approximately 90% of them. The ten largest clones represent 15% of the sample. Sample: PBMCs or T cells enriched from blood (not recorded which). Source of these receptors: a young man who had recovered from COVID-19.

V and J are TRBV3-1 (or the pseudogene TRBV3-2) and TRBJ2-1, with TRBD2 matching over 9 bases. The V segment lost 0 bases and the J segment 0 bases; nucleotides outside the gene matches: 9. Germline V gene sequence: CDR1 LGHDT, CDR2 YNNKEL (reference sequence). The CDR3 extends over 19 amino acids. DNA of the CDR3: TGTGCCAGCAGCCAAGAGGCGCTAGCGGGACGGGGCTCCTACAATGAGCAGTTCTTC. Protein product: CASSQEALAGRGSYNEQFF.

Note on this clone: Distinct nucleotide sequences in the sample also encode this CDR3. V usage is TRBV2 and J usage is TRBJ1-4; D might be TRBD1 (5 bases). CDR1 SNHLY and CDR2 FYNNEI come from the germline V gene. V gave up 4 bases and J gave up 3 bases, with 6 bases separating them. There are 13 residues in the CDR3. The CDR3 loop reads CASSGTSNEKLFF. CDR3 bases: TGTGCCAGCAGTGGGACATCTAATGAAAAACTGTTTTTT. Combining the CDR3 with reference TRBV2 and TRBJ1-4 gives the whole variable domain EPEVTQTPSHQVTQMGQEVILRCVPISNHLYFYWYRQILGQKVEFLVSFYNNEISEKSEIFDDQFSVERPDGSNFTLKIRSTKLEDSAMYFCASSGTSNEKLFFGSGTQLSVL.

This chain links TRBV28 with TRBJ2-5; 7 bases match TRBD2. Looked up from germline, CDR1 is MDHEN and CDR2 is SYDVKM. Trimming cost V 7 bases and J 0 bases; bases outside gene matches: 2. The CDR3 consists of 13 residues. The CDR3 protein is CASMRGNQETQYF. The CDR3, as DNA: TGTGCCAGCATGCGGGGGAACCAAGAGACCCAGTACTTC.